Sequencing of this TCR beta chain was carried out in a study of post-analysis software for immune sequencing data. TCR beta cDNA libraries had unique molecular identifiers. TCRdb processed the PCR reads anew with MiXCR; each CDR3 protein has one entry. Altogether more than 450,000 distinct CDR3 sequences are present, 44% being singletons, with the ten largest covering roughly 1.8%. The clonotype comes from a girl aged 10-17 years with multiple sclerosis. The sample was blood.

In DNA, the CDR3 is TGTGCCAGCAGCTCGATAGAAGGAGGAGGGACGAGCTATGGCTACACCTTC. This translates into CASSSIEGGGTSYGYTF. The gene calls are TRBV7-9 and TRBJ1-2; D may be TRBD1 (5 bases). The germline V gene has CDR1 SEHNR and CDR2 FQNEAQ (reference sequence). The CDR3 covers 17 residues. V was cut by 4 bases and J by 4 bases, with 22 bases left in between.